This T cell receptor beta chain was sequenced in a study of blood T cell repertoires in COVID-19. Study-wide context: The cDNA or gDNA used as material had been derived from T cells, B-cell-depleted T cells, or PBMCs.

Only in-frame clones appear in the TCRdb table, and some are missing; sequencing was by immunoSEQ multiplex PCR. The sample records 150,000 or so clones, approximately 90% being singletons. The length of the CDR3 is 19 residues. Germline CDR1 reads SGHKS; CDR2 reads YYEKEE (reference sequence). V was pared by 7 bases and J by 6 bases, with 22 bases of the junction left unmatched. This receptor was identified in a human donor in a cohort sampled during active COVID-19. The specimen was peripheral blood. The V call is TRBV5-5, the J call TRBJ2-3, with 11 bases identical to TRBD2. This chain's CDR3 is CASGVTGFLAGGARDTQYF. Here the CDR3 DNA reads TGTGCCAGCGGGGTAACGGGCTTTCTAGCGGGAGGTGCGCGCGATACGCAGTATTTT. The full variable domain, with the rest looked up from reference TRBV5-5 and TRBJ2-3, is DAGVTQSPTHLIKTRGQQVTLRCSPISGHKSVSWYQQVLGQGPQFIFQYYEKEERGRGNFPDRFSARQFPNYSSELNVNALLLGDSALYLCASGVTGFLAGGARDTQYFGPGTRLTVL.